The source of this TCR beta chain is a study of glioma-infiltrating T cells. Germline lookup yields CDR1 LGHDT and CDR2 YNNKEL (reference sequence). The V and J ends lost 3 bases and 2 bases respectively, with 10 bases between them. The CDR3 covers 14 residues. This clonotype has a handful of counts. Amplification of TCR alpha and beta CDR3 regions from RNA used iRepertoire nested multiplex PCR. TCRdb processed the multiplex PCR reads anew with MiXCR; each CDR3 protein has one entry. Of about 130,000 distinct CDR3 sequences in the sample, around 23% were seen once. The TCR comes from a human donor with low-grade glioma or glioblastoma, undergoing nonglioma brain surgery, or in good health (not recorded which). The genes are TRBV3-1 and TRBJ1-2; D call uncertain. Sequencing was done on a sample of glioma tissue, nonneoplastic brain tissue, or PBMCs (not recorded which). Here the CDR3 DNA reads TGTGCCAGCAGCCAGAGAACACGGAACTATGGCTACACCTTC. This gives the protein CASSQRTRNYGYTF.